Listed here are 31 T cell receptor beta chains from one sample, sequenced in a study of OX40 agonist ivuxolimab in advanced cancers. Some clones are missing from TCRdb's copy, which holds only in-frame ones; the method was immunoSEQ multiplex PCR. The sample includes fewer than 120,000 clones, around nine tenths of them seen just once. The specimen was CD4+ or CD8+ T cells sorted from blood, collected in a trial of the OX40 agonist ivuxolimab. The receptors derive from an adult with an advanced solid tumor such as melanoma, head and neck, liver or kidney cancer.

The chain is built from TRBV7-9 and TRBJ1-2; D perhaps matches TRBD1 (5 bases). From germline, CDR1 is SEHNR and CDR2 FQNEAQ (reference sequence). V was clipped by 2 bases and J by 8 bases, with 24 bases between them. This CDR3 has 17 amino acids. CDR3 sequence: CASSLSVHRDSSEGYTF. The DNA for the CDR3 is TGTGCCAGCAGCTTAAGCGTCCATAGAGACAGTTCGGAAGGCTACACCTTC.

The rearrangement joins TRBV30 to TRBJ2-2; 12 nucleotides line up with TRBD1. This CDR3 contains 17 residues. V was pared by 2 bases and J by 3 bases, with 7 bases of the junction left unmatched. The germline CDR1 and CDR2 sequences are GTSNPN and SVGIG (reference sequence). CDR3 bases: TGTGCCTGGAGTAGGGACAGGGGGCCCCCCCACACCGGGGAGCTGTTTTTT. This codes for CAWSRDRGPPHTGELFF.

V and J are TRBV5-4 and TRBJ1-2; D unresolved. Per the germline V gene, CDR1 is SGHNT and CDR2 is YYREEE (reference sequence). The V end lost 4 bases, the J end lost 2 bases, and 18 bases lay between the germline ends. This CDR3 has 16 residues. The CDR3 DNA reads as TGTGCCAGCAGCCCTGGAAGGCGCGATGCGAACTATGGCTACACCTTC. The encoded protein is CASSPGRRDANYGYTF.

The chain joins TRBV5-4 to TRBJ2-2, with D possibly matching TRBD1 (5 bases). The V end was cut by 4 bases, the J end by 4 bases, with 11 bases between. The CDR3 is 14 amino acids. Germline V gives CDR1 SGHNT, CDR2 YYREEE (reference sequence). The CDR3 region is CASSALQVTGELFF. In DNA form, the CDR3 reads TGTGCCAGCAGCGCACTACAGGTCACCGGGGAGCTGTTTTTT.

The chain couples TRBV7-9 to TRBJ2-6; TRBD1 is a possible D gene (5 bases). Germline V gives CDR1 SEHNR, CDR2 FQNEAQ (reference sequence). CDR3 length: 14 amino acids. V was cut by 9 bases and J by 12 bases, with 21 bases left in between. The CDR3 protein is CASQFRGNLSVLTF. DNA of the CDR3: TGTGCCAGTCAATTTAGGGGAAACCTCTCCGTCCTGACTTTC.

V and J are TRBV5-4 and TRBJ1-6; 8 bases map to TRBD1. The CDR3 contains 16 residues. V lost 3 bases and J lost 4; bases outside the gene matches: 6. CDR1 and CDR2 (germline): SGHNT, YYREEE (reference sequence). The DNA for the CDR3 is TGTGCCAGCAGCTCAGGGGGCGCTGGATATAATTCACCCCTCCACTTT. Translated, it gives CASSSGGAGYNSPLHF.

The V gene is TRBV7-2, the J gene TRBJ2-1; D not resolved. Germline lookup yields CDR1 SGHTA and CDR2 FQGNSA. V dropped 1 base and J dropped 15 bases, with 13 bases sitting between them. This CDR3 has 12 amino acids. The CDR3 DNA reads TGTGCCAGCAGCTTAGATGGGCTAAGTCGGTTCTTC. As protein: CASSLDGLSRFF. Supplemented by reference TRBV7-2 and TRBJ2-1, the full variable domain reads GAGVSQSPSNKVTEKGKDVELRCDPISGHTALYWYRQSLGQGLEFLIYFQGNSAPDKSGLPSDRFSAERTGGSVSTLTIQRTQQEDSAVYLCASSLDGLSRFFGPGTRLTVL.

The gene calls are TRBV6-1 and TRBJ2-1, with 11 bases that match TRBD1. The J segment lost 3 bases and the V segment lost 8 bases, leaving 6 bases of the junction unmatched. Per germline, CDR1 MNHNS and CDR2 SASEGT. The CDR3 covers 15 residues. The CDR3 nucleotides read TGTGCCAGCTTTGAGGGACAGGGGGGCTACAATGAGCAGTTCTTC. This encodes CASFEGQGGYNEQFF.

This clone is a singleton in its sample. V gene TRBV30 combines with J gene TRBJ2-7; 8 positions match TRBD1. V lost 6 bases, J lost 2 bases, and 3 bases stayed unmatched. The length of the CDR3 is 12 residues. CDR1 is GTSNPN and CDR2 is SVGIG in the germline V gene (reference sequence). CDR3 nucleotide sequence: TGTGCCTGCGGACAGGGACCCTACGAGCAGTACTTC. Encoded protein: CACGQGPYEQYF.

Comment on this clone: Other nucleotide sequences in the sample specify the same CDR3. The V and J genes are TRBV7-3 and TRBJ1-1; TRBD1 is a possible D gene (5 bases). The CDR3 is made up of 13 amino acids. Germline assignment: CDR1 SGHTA and CDR2 FQGTGA. Trimming left V 5 bases short and J 1 base short, with 8 bases between. The CDR3 spells CASSRQGNTEAFF. The CDR3 DNA is TGTGCCAGCAGCCGTCAGGGGAACACTGAAGCTTTCTTT. Together with reference TRBV7-3 and TRBJ1-1, the CDR3 gives the full variable domain: GAGVSQTPSNKVTEKGKYVELRCDPISGHTALYWYRQSLGQGPEFLIYFQGTGAADDSGLPNDRFFAVRPEGSVSTLKIQRTERGDSAVYLCASSRQGNTEAFFGQGTRLTVV.

The J gene is TRBJ1-2, the V gene TRBV10-3, with D unclear. CDR1 and CDR2 from the germline V gene are ENHRY and SYGVKD. Trimming shortened V by 3 bases and J by 0 bases, and 14 bases separated the two germline ends. CDR3 length equals 16 residues. The CDR3 nucleotides are TGTGCCATCAGTGATTCCGGGAGACCTTCTAACTATGGCTACACCTTC. It translates to CAISDSGRPSNYGYTF.

This clone was counted a few times. The CDR3 DNA sequence: TGCGCCAGCAGCCTTAGACAGGGGGCTAGCAATCAGCCCCAGCATTTT. Protein sequence: CASSLRQGASNQPQHF. The chain combines TRBV4-1 with TRBJ1-5, with 10 bases identical to TRBD1. V lost 4 bases to trimming and J lost 0 bases; unmatched junction nucleotides: 3. The germline gives CDR1 MGHRA, CDR2 YSYEKL. The CDR3 runs 16 residues.

The V gene is TRBV9, the J gene TRBJ2-7; 7 nucleotides line up with TRBD1. CDR1 is SGDLS and CDR2 is YYNGEE in the germline V gene. The junction had 6 bases not matched to a gene; V was cut back by 0 bases and J by 3 bases. The length of the CDR3 is 15 residues. DNA of the CDR3: TGTGCCAGCAGCGTAGCTTACGGACAGGTCTACGAGCAGTACTTC. As protein: CASSVAYGQVYEQYF.

The count of this clone is one. DNA of the CDR3: TGTGCCAGCAGCCTCCAGGGCAGTAACTATGGCTACACCTTC. Its translation is CASSLQGSNYGYTF. V gene TRBV11-2 combines with J gene TRBJ1-2; possible D gene TRBD1, 5 bases. Germline assignment: CDR1 SGHAT and CDR2 FQNNGV. The CDR3 contains 14 residues. Trimming shortened V by 5 bases and J by 1 base, and 11 bases separated the two germline ends.

This chain joins TRBV11-1 and TRBJ1-1, with 7 bases that match TRBD1. J was trimmed by 0 bases and V by 5 bases; bases with no gene match: 12. Per the germline V gene, CDR1 is SGHAT and CDR2 is FQDESV (reference sequence). The CDR3 runs 17 residues. The CDR3 region has the DNA TGTGCCAGCAGCCCAGGAGGGGGCTGGGGTTTGAACACTGAAGCTTTCTTT. Translating it yields CASSPGGGWGLNTEAFF. Together with reference TRBV11-1 and TRBJ1-1, the CDR3 gives the full variable domain: EAEVAQSPRYKITEKSQAVAFWCDPISGHATLYWYRQILGQGPELLVQFQDESVVDDSQLPKDRFSAERLKGVDSTLKIQPAELGDSAMYLCASSPGGGWGLNTEAFFGQGTRLTVV.

The chain recombines TRBV5-1 with TRBJ2-5; D may be TRBD2 (6 bases). This CDR3 contains 17 residues. V gave up 1 base and J gave up 0 bases, with 16 bases separating them. Germline lookup yields CDR1 SGHRS and CDR2 YFSETQ. CDR3 nucleotides: TGCGCCAGCAGCTTGTATGTGTCTAGCGCGTACCAAGAGACCCAGTACTTC. Translation: CASSLYVSSAYQETQYF.

The chain's CDR3 is CASSFIKGAGELFF. CDR3 coding DNA: TGTGCCAGCAGCTTCATAAAAGGGGCCGGGGAGCTGTTTTTT. The gene calls are TRBV7-6 and TRBJ2-2; possible D gene TRBD1, 5 bases. The CDR3 sequence is 14 residues long. In germline, CDR1 is SGHVS, CDR2 FNYEAQ. V lost 3 bases to trimming and J lost 6 bases, with 11 bases between them.

In DNA form, the CDR3 reads TGTGCCAGTAGTAGAGGACAGGGCGGGAGGGATCAGCCCCAGCATTTT. This codes for CASSRGQGGRDQPQHF. The V gene is TRBV19, the J gene TRBJ1-5, with 8 bases aligning to TRBD1. Germline assignment: CDR1 LNHDA and CDR2 SQIVND (reference sequence). Trimming cost V 4 bases and J 5 bases; bases outside gene matches: 10. This CDR3 contains 16 residues.

The chain recombines TRBV7-8 with TRBJ2-3, with a possible D match to TRBD1 (5 bases). Per germline, CDR1 SGHVS and CDR2 FQNEAQ. The ends were cut back, 5 bases at V and 5 bases at J, with 17 bases in the middle. The CDR3 sequence is 15 residues long. CDR3 nucleotides: TGTGCCAGCAGCCCAAGTCAGGGAAAGGTAGATACGCAGTATTTT. As protein: CASSPSQGKVDTQYF.

This sequence joins TRBV5-1 and TRBJ2-7; 7 bases agree with TRBD2. Germline V gives CDR1 SGHRS, CDR2 YFSETQ. This CDR3 comprises 16 residues. J was trimmed by 9 bases and V by 0 bases; bases with no gene match: 15. The CDR3 sequence: CASSLAVFGGSRAQYF. The CDR3 DNA follows: TGCGCCAGCAGCTTGGCCGTTTTCGGGGGGTCCAGGGCGCAGTACTTC.

This clone turned up a few times. V usage is TRBV18 and J usage is TRBJ1-2; D is possibly TRBD1 (6 bases). The CDR3 is made up of 16 amino acids. CDR1 and CDR2 (germline): KGHSH, LQKENI. The V gene lost 3 bases and the J gene lost 4 bases, with 18 bases spanning the gap. DNA for the CDR3: TGTGCCAGCTCACCCAGCCAACAGGGAGCCGGCTATGGCTACACCTTC. It yields the protein CASSPSQQGAGYGYTF. The full variable domain, rest sourced from reference TRBV18 and TRBJ1-2, is NAGVMQNPRHLVRRRGQEARLRCSPMKGHSHVYWYRQLPEEGLKFMVYLQKENIIDESGMPKERFSAEFPKEGPSILRIQQVVRGDSAAYFCASSPSQQGAGYGYTFGSGTRLTVV.

Points on this clone: At one end, the junction sequence differs from germline, possibly due to a read error. The chain carries TRBV7-7 and TRBJ2-3, with D perhaps assigned TRBD1 or TRBD2 (5 bases each). The CDR3 covers 15 residues. Germline values: CDR1 SSHAT, CDR2 FNYEAQ (reference sequence). CDR3 region: CASSDGTQSTDTQYF. In DNA, the CDR3 is TGTGCTAGCAGTGACGGGACCCAGAGCACAGATACGCAGTATTTT.

Regarding this clone: A junction end diverges from the germline sequence, so it may reflect a read error. The V and J genes are TRBV18 and TRBJ1-2; D is uncertain. The CDR3 contains 19 residues. CDR1 is KGHSH and CDR2 is LQKENI in the germline V gene. The CDR3 DNA is TGTGCCCGCTCCCGGTCCCCTACCTACTATGACGACAAATGCCATGGCTACACCTTC. Its translation: CARSRSPTYYDDKCHGYTF.

The chain carries TRBV6-6 and TRBJ1-1; perhaps TRBD1 as D (6 bases). This CDR3 region has 13 residues. V dropped 1 base and J dropped 5 bases, with 8 bases sitting between them. Germline CDR1 MNHNY, CDR2 SVGAGI (reference sequence). The CDR3 is CASSYFTGTEAFF. CDR3 nucleotide sequence: TGTGCCAGCAGTTACTTTACAGGGACTGAAGCTTTCTTT.

V and J are TRBV5-1 and TRBJ2-7, with 10 bases lining up with TRBD1. The germline V gene encodes CDR1 SGHRS and CDR2 YFSETQ. This CDR3 region has 17 residues. V lost 0 bases and J lost 2; bases outside the gene matches: 8. The CDR3 coding sequence is TGCGCCAGCAGCTTGGGGGGTTCAGGACAGGGGGCCTACGAGCAGTACTTC. It yields the protein CASSLGGSGQGAYEQYF.

This chain joins TRBV7-2 and TRBJ2-1, with 10 positions matching TRBD1. The V gene end was trimmed by 5 bases and the J gene end by 7 bases; junction bases not matched to a gene: 11. The CDR3 is made up of 16 amino acids. Germline assignment: CDR1 SGHTA and CDR2 FQGNSA. For the CDR3, the DNA is TGTGCCAGCAGCCTCGGACAGGGGGTTATATGGAATGAGCAGTTCTTC. This translates into CASSLGQGVIWNEQFF.

The chain employs TRBV7-2 and TRBJ2-1; 9 bases are a match to TRBD2. Germline V gives CDR1 SGHTA, CDR2 FQGNSA. The ends lost 1 base at V and 6 bases at J; junction bases unmatched: 1. CDR3 length equals 14 residues. The CDR3 nucleotides read TGTGCCAGCAGCTTAGGACTAGCGGTCAATGAGCAGTTCTTC. Its translation: CASSLGLAVNEQFF. Looking up the rest from reference TRBV7-2 and TRBJ2-1 gives the full variable domain: GAGVSQSPSNKVTEKGKDVELRCDPISGHTALYWYRQSLGQGLEFLIYFQGNSAPDKSGLPSDRFSAERTGGSVSTLTIQRTQQEDSAVYLCASSLGLAVNEQFFGPGTRLTVL.

The CDR3 region is CASSLTDGTQYF. CDR3 sequence (DNA): TGTGCCAGCAGCCTCACCGATGGGACCCAGTACTTC. The chain employs TRBV7-9 and TRBJ2-5; D is ambiguous. This CDR3 is 12 amino acids long. CDR1 is SEHNR and CDR2 is FQNEAQ in the germline V gene (reference sequence). The V end lost 5 bases, the J end lost 7 bases, and 11 bases lay between the germline ends.

The rearrangement uses TRBV4-3 and TRBJ2-5; tentatively, D is TRBD2 (5 bases). V lost 2 bases and J lost 4, with 8 bases in between. Germline CDR1 is LGHNA and CDR2 is YSLEER. This CDR3 region has 13 residues. CDR3 nucleotides: TGCGCCAGCAGCCAACTCCGGGGAGAGACCCAGTACTTC. Protein product: CASSQLRGETQYF.

The chain joins TRBV7-8 to TRBJ2-7, with D possibly TRBD1 on 6 matching bases. This CDR3 has 14 amino acids. Germline-derived CDR1 and CDR2 are SGHVS and FQNEAQ. The germline V and J ends were trimmed by 6 bases and 4 bases, with 16 bases remaining between them. The CDR3 sequence is CASSQRTAIYEQYF. CDR3 DNA sequence: TGTGCCAGCAGTCAAAGGACAGCTATTTACGAGCAGTACTTC.

This chain uses TRBV19 with TRBJ1-1; the D gene is possibly TRBD1 (5 bases). This CDR3 region has 14 residues. Germline CDR1 LNHDA, CDR2 SQIVND (reference sequence). Trimming took 3 bases from V and 2 from J, leaving 10 bases between them. CDR3 DNA: TGTGCCAGTAGTATTGCAGGGCGAAACACTGAAGCTTTCTTT. Its translation is CASSIAGRNTEAFF.